The clone carrying this T cell receptor beta chain appeared many times. The CDR3 is made up of 14 amino acids. With 2 bases removed from V and 2 bases from J, the gap between germline ends came to 8 bases. CDR1 and CDR2 from the germline V gene are SGHTA and FQGTGA. These data come from a study of T cell repertoires in cytomegalovirus infection. TCRdb processed the reads anew with MiXCR; each CDR3 protein has one entry. The sample includes 500,000 to 600,000 distinct CDR3 sequences, approximately 15% of them seen just once. The sequence was collected from a human donor in good health (CMV status not recorded). Some clones in this sample may be carry-over from other donors' samples. The sequenced sample was CD8+ T cells from PBMCs. The J gene is TRBJ2-3, the V gene TRBV7-3; no firm D call. CDR3 sequence: CASSLSSHTDTQYF. In DNA, the CDR3 is TGTGCCAGCAGCTTATCCAGCCACACAGATACGCAGTATTTT.